This T cell receptor (beta chain) was captured by sequencing in a study of early T cells in non-severe SARS-CoV-2 infection. Study as a whole: Sequencing of unsorted whole blood was done on bulk RNA, leaving chains unpaired.

The V end was cut by 8 bases, the J end by 5 bases, with 12 bases between. The CDR3 is made up of 13 amino acids. Germline values: CDR1 MNHNS, CDR2 SASEGT. TCRdb reanalysed the 5' RACE reads using MiXCR and keeps one entry per CDR3 protein. Of around 77,000 distinct CDR3 sequences listed, about 5% are singletons. The receptor was derived from an adult who was a healthcare worker with PCR-confirmed SARS-CoV-2 infection or an uninfected control (not recorded which). The chain couples TRBV6-1 to TRBJ1-4, with a tentative D call TRBD1 (5 bases). The sequences come from whole blood, collected at baseline. The CDR3 region has the DNA TGTGCCAGCCAGACAGACTACAATGAAAAACTGTTTTTT. Translation: CASQTDYNEKLFF.